The rows below give T cell receptor beta chains drawn from one sample of a study of cytomegalovirus exposure and HLA in healthy donors. Sequencing was performed with immunoSEQ multiplex PCR; in TCRdb, only in-frame clones are kept and a portion is missing. Here the sample table reports around 150,000 clones. The sample was PBMCs. The receptor source for this set is a man aged 25-40 years in good health and CMV-seronegative. Each CDR3 is given with its conserved first and last residue. A D gene is named only where the DNA matches it firmly.

CASNPGSHYNEQFF	TGCGCCAGCAATCCCGGGAGCCACTACAATGAGCAGTTCTTC	NA	TRBV10-1	TRBJ2-1
CAWSVALYGYTF	TGTGCCTGGAGTGTAGCGCTTTATGGCTACACCTTC	NA	TRBV30	TRBJ1-2
CASSQGTGGGRQYF	TGCGCCAGCAGCCAAGGGACAGGGGGCGGGAGGCAGTACTTC	TRBD1	TRBV4-3	TRBJ2-7
CASTRESSYNEQFF	TGTGCCAGCACCCGGGAGAGCTCCTACAATGAGCAGTTCTTC	NA	TRBV27	TRBJ2-1
CASSFEEAAGYGYTF	TGTGCCAGCAGCTTTGAGGAAGCAGCGGGCTATGGCTACACCTTC	NA	TRBV7-9	TRBJ1-2
CASSVGGGRRSYEQYF	TGTGCCAGCAGCGTAGGGGGCGGCAGGCGATCCTACGAGCAGTACTTC	NA	TRBV9	TRBJ2-7
CASRPGQNTGELFF	TGTGCCAGCAGACCTGGACAGAACACCGGGGAGCTGTTTTTT	NA	TRBV2	TRBJ2-2
CASSFFGSNTEAFF	TGTGCCAGCAGTTTCTTCGGGTCGAACACTGAAGCTTTCTTT	NA	TRBV28	TRBJ1-1
CASSPWGTSGQNEQFF	TGTGCCAGCAGTCCCTGGGGGACTAGCGGGCAAAATGAGCAGTTCTTC	TRBD2	TRBV28	TRBJ2-1
CASSVQLAGGNNEQFF	TGTGCCAGCAGCGTCCAACTAGCGGGAGGTAACAATGAGCAGTTCTTC	TRBD2	TRBV9	TRBJ2-1
CASSQVELSSYNEQFF	TGTGCCAGCAGCCAAGTAGAGTTGAGCTCCTACAATGAGCAGTTCTTC	NA	TRBV4-2	TRBJ2-1
CASSSPLAGEPGEQYF	TGTGCCAGCAGTTCCCCACTAGCGGGAGAGCCGGGGGAGCAGTACTTC	TRBD2	TRBV28	TRBJ2-7
CAWSQGSYGYTF	TGTGCCTGGAGTCAGGGGAGCTATGGCTACACCTTC	NA	TRBV30	TRBJ1-2
CASSIGVINYGYTF	TGTGCCAGTAGTATCGGAGTCATTAACTATGGCTACACCTTC	NA	TRBV19	TRBJ1-2
CASSSYQGPDTGELFF	TGTGCCAGCAGCTCCTATCAGGGCCCGGACACCGGGGAGCTGTTTTTT	NA	TRBV7-2	TRBJ2-2
CASSPEWTGGNEQFF	TGTGCCAGCAGTCCGGAATGGACAGGGGGCAATGAGCAGTTCTTC	TRBD1	TRBV6-1	TRBJ2-1
CASRGLAGDTGELFF	TGTGCCAGCAGAGGACTAGCGGGAGACACCGGGGAGCTGTTTTTT	TRBD2	TRBV6-6	TRBJ2-2
CASSLALAGGPYNEQFF	TGTGCCAGCAGCTTAGCTCTAGCGGGTGGTCCTTACAATGAGCAGTTCTTC	TRBD2	TRBV11-1	TRBJ2-1
CASSLSLASNEQFF	TGTGCCAGCAGCTTGAGTCTAGCGAGTAATGAGCAGTTCTTC	NA	TRBV11-3	TRBJ2-1
CASSVAAGLTEAFF	TGTGCCAGCAGCGTAGCGGCAGGGCTCACTGAAGCTTTCTTT	NA	TRBV9	TRBJ1-1
CASGTGLSGNTIYF	TGTGCCAGTGGGACAGGCCTCTCTGGAAACACCATATATTTT	TRBD1	TRBV19	TRBJ1-3
CASSLLKLAGNTDTQYF	TGTGCCAGCAGCTTATTGAAGTTAGCGGGGAACACAGATACGCAGTATTTT	TRBD2	TRBV11-2	TRBJ2-3
CASSLGVGESYNEQFF	TGTGCCAGCAGCTTAGGGGTGGGAGAGTCCTACAATGAGCAGTTCTTC	NA	TRBV13	TRBJ2-1
CAWSDRYEQYF	TGTGCCTGGAGTGACAGGTACGAGCAGTACTTC	NA	TRBV30	TRBJ2-7
CAIRSAEGRSYNEQFF	TGTGCCATCAGGTCCGCAGAGGGAAGGTCCTACAATGAGCAGTTCTTC	NA	TRBV10-3	TRBJ2-1
CSAPGGVNTEAFF	TGCAGCGCCCCAGGGGGAGTGAACACTGAAGCTTTCTTT	TRBD1	TRBV29-1	TRBJ1-1
CASSPGQGAEKLFF	TGTGCCAGCAGCCCGGGACAGGGGGCGGAAAAACTGTTTTTT	TRBD1	TRBV7-9	TRBJ1-4
CASRGSSGNTIYF	TGTGCCTCGAGGGGGAGCTCTGGAAACACCATATATTTT	NA	TRBV2	TRBJ1-3
CASSLGTSQIYEQYF	TGTGCCAGCAGCCTAGGGACTTCTCAAATCTACGAGCAGTACTTC	NA	TRBV4-2	TRBJ2-7
CASRPGQDTYEQYF	TGCGCCAGCAGACCGGGACAGGACACCTACGAGCAGTACTTC	TRBD1	TRBV10-2	TRBJ2-7
CASSYRGGDYGYTF	TGTGCCAGCAGCTACAGGGGTGGGGATTATGGCTACACCTTC	TRBD1	TRBV5-4	TRBJ1-2
CASSWDRGSYEQYF	TGTGCCAGCAGCTGGGACAGGGGGTCCTACGAGCAGTACTTC	TRBD1	TRBV7-9	TRBJ2-7
CASSLAETAGNTIYF	TGTGCCAGCAGCTTAGCGGAGACAGCTGGAAACACCATATATTTT	NA	TRBV7-9	TRBJ1-3
CASSRGADGNTIYF	TGCGCCAGCAGCCGGGGGGCGGATGGAAACACCATATATTTT	NA	TRBV10-2	TRBJ1-3
CASSTMNTEAFF	TGTGCCAGCAGCACAATGAACACTGAAGCTTTCTTT	NA	TRBV7-9	TRBJ1-1
CASSRRGRGQVSYEQYF	TGTGCCAGCAGCCGGAGGGGCAGGGGACAGGTATCCTACGAGCAGTACTTC	TRBD1	TRBV7-2	TRBJ2-7
CASSKGLRDVYGYTF	TGTGCCAGCAGTAAGGGACTGAGGGATGTCTATGGCTACACCTTC	NA	TRBV27	TRBJ1-2
CASRGLAEGGSTDTQYF	TGCGCCAGCAGGGGACTAGCGGAGGGGGGTAGCACAGATACGCAGTATTTT	TRBD2	TRBV10-2	TRBJ2-3
CASSLDRDRGRAIYF	TGCGCCAGCAGCTTGGATCGGGACAGGGGTAGGGCCATATATTTT	TRBD1	TRBV5-1	TRBJ1-3
CASSQDSSGNTIYF	TGCGCCAGCAGCCAAGACAGCTCTGGAAACACCATATATTTT	NA	TRBV5-1	TRBJ1-3
CASSVKSLGQGGTGELFF	TGTGCCAGCAGCGTAAAATCCTTGGGACAGGGTGGAACCGGGGAGCTGTTTTTT	TRBD1	TRBV9	TRBJ2-2
CASSEWGGGQPQHF	TGTGCCAGCAGTGAATGGGGAGGGGGACAGCCCCAGCATTTT	NA	TRBV6-1	TRBJ1-5
CASTGGGFGNTIYF	TGTGCCAGCACCGGAGGAGGATTTGGAAACACCATATATTTT	NA	TRBV11-3	TRBJ1-3
CASSAYLNTEAFF	TGTGCCAGCAGCGCGTACTTGAACACTGAAGCTTTCTTT	NA	TRBV6-1	TRBJ1-1
CASSQVAGGGYEQYF	TGTGCCAGCAGCCAGGTAGCGGGAGGGGGCTACGAGCAGTACTTC	TRBD2	TRBV14	TRBJ2-7
CASSLARSGQRKLFF	TGTGCCAGCAGCTTAGCCCGATCCGGACAGAGAAAACTGTTTTTT	NA	TRBV7-9	TRBJ1-4
CASSLTSRAGELFF	TGTGCCAGCAGCCTGACTAGCAGGGCCGGGGAGCTGTTTTTT	TRBD2	TRBV7-9	TRBJ2-2
CASSGSSGELFF	TGTGCCAGTAGTGGGAGCAGCGGGGAGCTGTTTTTT	NA	TRBV19	TRBJ2-2
CASSPGLAGAREQFF	TGTGCCAGCAGCCCAGGACTAGCGGGTGCAAGGGAGCAGTTCTTC	TRBD2	TRBV7-3	TRBJ2-1
CASSTNLLAGGRYPYNEQFF	TGTGCCAGTAGTACGAACCTACTAGCGGGAGGGAGATATCCCTACAATGAGCAGTTCTTC	TRBD2	TRBV19	TRBJ2-1
CASSSTNTGELFF	TGTGCCAGCAGTTCTACGAACACCGGGGAGCTGTTTTTT	NA	TRBV27	TRBJ2-2
CASSFRNTEAFF	TGTGCCAGCAGCTTTAGAAACACTGAAGCTTTCTTT	NA	TRBV5-8	TRBJ1-1
CASSPSSGVFTGELFF	TGTGCCAGCAGCCCTTCTAGCGGGGTCTTTACCGGGGAGCTGTTTTTT	TRBD2	TRBV11-3	TRBJ2-2
CASSLTTRSRETQYF	TGTGCCAGCAGCTTGACTACTAGAAGTCGGGAGACCCAGTACTTC	NA	TRBV11-3	TRBJ2-5
CASSPGDRPNEKLFF	TGTGCCAGCAGTCCCGGGGACAGGCCTAATGAAAAACTGTTTTTT	TRBD1	TRBV28	TRBJ1-4
CASTPSDEQFF	TGTGCCAGCACGCCCTCAGATGAGCAGTTCTTC	NA	TRBV21-1	TRBJ2-1
CASSLGRWRENNEQFF	TGTGCCAGCAGTTTAGGCCGATGGCGGGAGAATAATGAGCAGTTCTTC	TRBD2	TRBV27	TRBJ2-1
CASSSRGQGRNNEQFF	TGTGCCAGCAGTTCGAGGGGACAGGGTAGAAACAATGAGCAGTTCTTC	TRBD1	TRBV27	TRBJ2-1